This is a list of T cell receptor beta chains from one sample in a study of cytomegalovirus exposure and HLA in healthy donors. Using immunoSEQ multiplex PCR, the repertoire was profiled, and TCRdb retains in-frame clones only, with some absent. This table has 150,000 to 200,000 clones, around 85% appearing once. The sample taken for sequencing was PBMCs. The receptor source for this set is a man aged 18 to 30 in good health and CMV-seronegative. Both conserved end residues are part of each CDR3. Fields, in order: J gene, V gene, D gene, clone size, CDR3 protein, CDR3 DNA. The D gene is left open where the match is weak. Size tells how often a clone was seen (once, few, many) or the class of an expanded clone, and some rows leave it out.

j_gene: TRBJ1-5; v_gene: TRBV2; d_gene: -; abundance: -; CDR3aa: CASSVQAKSNQPQHF; CDR3nt: TGTGCCAGCAGTGTCCAGGCTAAAAGCAATCAGCCCCAGCATTTT
j_gene: TRBJ1-2; v_gene: TRBV6-6; d_gene: -; abundance: -; CDR3aa: CASSYSRFYGYTF; CDR3nt: TGTGCCAGCAGTTACTCGAGGTTCTATGGCTACACCTTC
j_gene: TRBJ1-5; v_gene: TRBV7-2; d_gene: -; abundance: -; CDR3aa: CASSSSRDQPQHF; CDR3nt: TGTGCCAGCAGCTCCTCCCGGGATCAGCCCCAGCATTTT
j_gene: TRBJ1-2; v_gene: TRBV9; d_gene: TRBD1; abundance: -; CDR3aa: CASSGPGTGYGYTF; CDR3nt: TGTGCCAGCAGCGGACCCGGGACAGGCTATGGCTACACCTTC
j_gene: TRBJ1-1; v_gene: TRBV7-2; d_gene: TRBD1; abundance: few; CDR3aa: CASSPRTGKRTEAFF; CDR3nt: TGTGCCAGCAGCCCTCGGACAGGGAAAAGAACTGAAGCTTTCTTT
j_gene: TRBJ1-6; v_gene: TRBV15; d_gene: -; abundance: -; CDR3aa: CATSRGTGHLHF; CDR3nt: TGTGCCACCAGCAGAGGTACCGGACATCTCCACTTT
j_gene: TRBJ2-3; v_gene: TRBV19; d_gene: TRBD2; abundance: -; CDR3aa: CASSPGTSGRVYTDTQYF; CDR3nt: TGTGCCAGTAGTCCCGGGACTAGCGGGAGAGTTTACACAGATACGCAGTATTTT
j_gene: TRBJ2-7; v_gene: TRBV7-9; d_gene: TRBD1; abundance: -; CDR3aa: CASSLALGTGPYEQYF; CDR3nt: TGTGCCAGCAGCTTAGCTCTGGGGACAGGGCCCTACGAGCAGTACTTC
j_gene: TRBJ2-1; v_gene: TRBV6-6; d_gene: -; abundance: -; CDR3aa: CASSYFLERNEQFF; CDR3nt: TGTGCCAGCAGTTACTTCCTAGAAAGGAATGAGCAGTTCTTC
j_gene: TRBJ1-1; v_gene: TRBV5-6; d_gene: -; abundance: -; CDR3aa: CASSPTPMDTEAFF; CDR3nt: TGTGCCAGCAGCCCTACCCCCATGGACACTGAAGCTTTCTTT
j_gene: TRBJ1-1; v_gene: TRBV29-1; d_gene: TRBD1; abundance: -; CDR3aa: CSLLGQGNTEAFF; CDR3nt: TGCAGCCTACTAGGACAGGGAAACACTGAAGCTTTCTTT
j_gene: TRBJ2-7; v_gene: TRBV14; d_gene: -; abundance: -; CDR3aa: CASSGVRASYEQYF; CDR3nt: TGTGCCAGCAGCGGAGTCAGGGCTTCCTACGAGCAGTACTTC
j_gene: TRBJ2-2; v_gene: TRBV18; d_gene: TRBD2; abundance: -; CDR3aa: CASSPPKGGSNTGELFF; CDR3nt: TGTGCCAGCTCACCCCCGAAGGGCGGGAGTAACACCGGGGAGCTGTTTTTT
j_gene: TRBJ2-7; v_gene: TRBV29-1; d_gene: TRBD1; abundance: -; CDR3aa: CSVDYGTGSHEQYF; CDR3nt: TGCAGCGTTGATTACGGGACAGGGTCGCACGAGCAGTACTTC
j_gene: TRBJ2-2; v_gene: TRBV7-9; d_gene: -; abundance: -; CDR3aa: CASSLSAGELFF; CDR3nt: TGTGCCAGCAGCTTAAGCGCCGGGGAGCTGTTTTTT
j_gene: TRBJ2-5; v_gene: TRBV30; d_gene: TRBD1; abundance: -; CDR3aa: CAWSGTGSFQETQYF; CDR3nt: TGTGCCTGGAGTGGGACAGGGTCGTTTCAAGAGACCCAGTACTTC
j_gene: TRBJ2-5; v_gene: TRBV6-4; d_gene: -; abundance: -; CDR3aa: CASSEEPGETQYF; CDR3nt: TGTGCCAGCAGTGAAGAGCCCGGGGAGACCCAGTACTTC
j_gene: TRBJ2-1; v_gene: TRBV7-3; d_gene: -; abundance: -; CDR3aa: CASSVNGGANNEQFF; CDR3nt: TGTGCCAGCAGTGTTAACGGCGGGGCTAACAATGAGCAGTTCTTC